The 3 T cell receptor beta chains below come from one sample, sequenced in a study of blood T cell repertoires in COVID-19. Data came from immunoSEQ multiplex PCR; TCRdb stores just in-frame clones and leaves some out. Seen here are about 350,000 clones, approximately 86% observed once, and the top ten hold about 7.6%. Source material: peripheral blood. Receptors originate from a woman between 55 and 75 years old with COVID-19, enrolled during active disease.

For the CDR3, the DNA is TGTGCCAGCAGTTGGATTGGACAGGTTTACGAGCAGTACTTC. As protein: CASSWIGQVYEQYF. This chain uses TRBV6-5 with TRBJ2-7; 7 nucleotides match TRBD1. The ends lost 4 bases at V and 4 bases at J; junction bases unmatched: 7. The CDR3 is 14 residues long. CDR1 MNHEY and CDR2 SVGAGI come from the germline V gene.

The CDR3 sequence is CASSLDFDGGAETQYF. The CDR3 DNA is TGTGCCAGCAGCTTAGATTTTGACGGGGGGGCGGAGACCCAGTACTTC. The chain carries TRBV7-8 and TRBJ2-5, with TRBD2 matching 8 bases. Germline V gives CDR1 SGHVS, CDR2 FQNEAQ. The V and J ends lost 1 base and 5 bases, in that order; junction bases with no gene match: 9. The CDR3 covers 16 residues.

The chain has TRBV30 and TRBJ1-6; possible D gene TRBD1, 5 bases. Looked up from germline, CDR1 is GTSNPN and CDR2 is SVGIG (reference sequence). The V and J ends lost 0 bases and 4 bases respectively, with 7 bases between them. This CDR3 has 14 residues. CDR3 nucleotides: TGTGCCTGGAGTGTCGACAGTTATAATTCACCCCTCCACTTT. Amino acid sequence: CAWSVDSYNSPLHF.